These 26 T cell receptor beta chains share one sample of origin, sequenced in a study of CD8+CD57+ T cells in acquired aplastic anemia. Template material for TCR beta VDJ and CDR3 profiling consisted of genomic DNA. From the reads, TCRdb called clonotypes with MiXCR, one entry per CDR3 protein. The data hold around 200,000 distinct CDR3 sequences, with approximately 49% observed a single time. The sequenced sample was sorted CD4+, CD8+, or CD8+CD57+ T cells (not recorded which) from PBMCs. The receptors were gathered from a human donor in good health, serving as a control.

The chain carries TRBV29-1 and TRBJ2-5; tentative D call: TRBD1 (5 bases). The germline V gene has CDR1 SQVTM and CDR2 ANQGSEA. This CDR3 has 12 amino acids. Trimming shortened V by 1 base and J by 7 bases, and 10 bases separated the two germline ends. CDR3 residues: CSVEVAQGTQYF. DNA of the CDR3: TGCAGCGTTGAAGTTGCCCAGGGGACCCAGTACTTC.

This clonotype has a count of ten or more. The J gene is TRBJ2-3, the V gene TRBV24-1; weak D call: TRBD2 (5 bases). V dropped 6 bases and J dropped 2 bases, with 11 bases sitting between them. This CDR3 has 14 amino acids. Germline V gene lookup returns CDR1 KGHDR and CDR2 SFDVKD. The CDR3 sequence is CATSLSGPTDTQYF. The CDR3 DNA reads as TGTGCCACCAGTTTGAGCGGACCCACAGATACGCAGTATTTT.

V usage is TRBV7-9 and J usage is TRBJ2-5, with D tentatively TRBD1 (6 bases). This CDR3 comprises 17 residues. V shed 2 bases and J shed 1 base, with 17 bases lying between them. CDR1 and CDR2 from the germline V gene are SEHNR and FQNEAQ (reference sequence). In DNA form, the CDR3 reads TGTGCCAGCAGCTTAAGTTTGGGCTGGGGGCCCCAAGAGACCCAGTACTTC. Protein product: CASSLSLGWGPQETQYF. The full variable domain, rest sourced from reference TRBV7-9 and TRBJ2-5, is DTGVSQNPRHKITKRGQNVTFRCDPISEHNRLYWYRQTLGQGPEFLTYFQNEAQLEKSRLLSDRFSAERPKGSFSTLEIQRTEQGDSAMYLCASSLSLGWGPQETQYFGPGTRLLVL.

V and J are TRBV20-1 and TRBJ2-7, with D perhaps TRBD2 (5 bases). This CDR3 region has 15 residues. CDR1 DFQATT and CDR2 SNEGSKA come from the germline V gene (reference sequence). The V and J ends lost 0 bases and 0 bases respectively, with 12 bases between them. CDR3 nucleotide sequence: TGCAGTGCTAGAGAGTGGCGGACTCTCTCCTACGAGCAGTACTTC. Translation gives CSAREWRTLSYEQYF.

This clonotype was observed many times. The chain employs TRBV5-1 and TRBJ2-5, with a tentative D call TRBD1 (6 bases). The V end was cut by 2 bases, the J end by 2 bases, with 13 bases between. The V gene's germline CDR1 is SGHRS and CDR2 YFSETQ. The CDR3 is 15 residues long. DNA of the CDR3: TGCGCCAGCAGCTTAATGCAGGGGACACAAGAGACCCAGTACTTC. It translates to CASSLMQGTQETQYF.

The V gene is TRBV7-2, the J gene TRBJ2-3, with 11 bases matching TRBD2. The CDR3 spans 16 residues. V lost 5 bases to trimming and J lost 3 bases; unmatched junction nucleotides: 7. Germline CDR1 SGHTA, CDR2 FQGNSA. The DNA for the CDR3 is TGTGCCAGCAGCCCGTTAGCGGGGGGGCAAACAGATACGCAGTATTTT. Protein sequence: CASSPLAGGQTDTQYF.

V usage is TRBV2 and J usage is TRBJ1-3, with a tentative D call TRBD1 (5 bases). There are 15 residues in the CDR3. Per germline, CDR1 SNHLY and CDR2 FYNNEI. The V gene lost 3 bases and the J gene lost 0 bases, with 9 bases spanning the gap. The DNA of the CDR3 is TGTGCCAGCAGTGAGAAAGGGGACTCTGGAAACACCATATATTTT. This encodes CASSEKGDSGNTIYF.

This clonotype showed up many times. The V call is TRBV5-5, the J call TRBJ2-3; 10 bases align to TRBD1. Germline CDR1 and CDR2: SGHKS and YYEKEE (reference sequence). This CDR3 is built from 16 residues. After removal of 3 bases from V and 1 base from J, the junction contained 5 bases not matched to a gene. The DNA for the CDR3 is TGTGCCAGCAGCTATCTCGGGACAGGGGGCACAGATACGCAGTATTTT. Residues: CASSYLGTGGTDTQYF.

The V gene is TRBV2, the J gene TRBJ2-1, with unresolved D. This CDR3 is 14 amino acids long. V lost 5 bases and J 8 bases, leaving 16 bases between the germline ends. CDR1 and CDR2 from the germline V gene are SNHLY and FYNNEI. The CDR3 coding sequence is TGTGCCAGCAGTCCGTACAGTATGTTAGATGAGCAGTTCTTC. Its protein product is CASSPYSMLDEQFF.

The chain uses TRBV19 and TRBJ1-3; TRBD1 might be the D (5 bases). The CDR3 covers 14 residues. Trimming shortened V by 5 bases and J by 8 bases, and 16 bases separated the two germline ends. Germline CDR1 LNHDA, CDR2 SQIVND (reference sequence). For the CDR3, the DNA is TGTGCCAGTAGTGTTACAGGTACCGAAGACACCATATATTTT. It specifies CASSVTGTEDTIYF.

The rearrangement uses TRBV18 and TRBJ1-5; D is undetermined. Germline CDR1 and CDR2: KGHSH and LQKENI. CDR3 length equals 13 residues. V was shortened by 2 bases and J by 6 bases, with 8 bases between the two germline ends. The CDR3 DNA follows: TGTGCCAGCTCACCAGGGCTAAGTCAGCCCCAGCATTTT. As protein: CASSPGLSQPQHF.

The rearrangement links TRBV20-1 to TRBJ2-7; the D is unclear. This CDR3 spans 11 amino acids. Trimming left V 6 bases short and J 5 bases short, with 11 bases between. The germline V gene encodes CDR1 DFQATT and CDR2 SNEGSKA (reference sequence). CDR3 in DNA: TGCAGTGCGACACCGTCCCACGAGCAGTACTTC. Its protein product is CSATPSHEQYF.

The rearrangement links TRBV2 to TRBJ1-4; 9 bases are a match to TRBD1. CDR1 and CDR2 from the germline V gene are SNHLY and FYNNEI. V was pared by 5 bases and J by 11 bases, with 15 bases of the junction left unmatched. This CDR3 contains 16 residues. CDR3 region: CASSSLGTGSSEKLFF. Here the CDR3 DNA reads TGTGCCAGCAGTTCACTGGGGACAGGGAGCAGTGAGAAACTGTTTTTT.

This clonotype has ten or more counts. The CDR3 protein is CASRRTQGFTEAFF. DNA of the CDR3: TGCGCCAGCAGACGTACCCAGGGTTTCACTGAAGCTTTCTTT. The chain carries TRBV5-1 and TRBJ1-1, with TRBD1 as a possible D gene (5 bases). CDR3 length equals 14 residues. Trimming took 5 bases from V and 4 from J, leaving 15 bases between them. The germline V gene encodes CDR1 SGHRS and CDR2 YFSETQ.

The chain has TRBV10-3 and TRBJ2-1; 9 nucleotides agree with TRBD2. V shed 4 bases and J 5 bases; nucleotides not matched to a gene: 3. CDR1 and CDR2 from the germline V gene are ENHRY and SYGVKD. The CDR3 covers 14 residues. CDR3 sequence reads: CAISGGGGNNEQFF. CDR3 bases: TGTGCCATCAGTGGCGGGGGGGGCAACAATGAGCAGTTCTTC.

For the CDR3, the DNA is TGTGCCACCAGCAGCTTAGCCGGGACAGGCCACTACGAGCAGTACTTC. Its translation: CATSSLAGTGHYEQYF. The chain links TRBV15 to TRBJ2-7, with 8 bases identical to TRBD1. With 3 bases clipped from V and 3 bases from J, the junction kept 10 bases outside the gene matches. Germline V gives CDR1 LNHNV, CDR2 YYDKDF (reference sequence). The CDR3 spans 16 residues.

This chain connects TRBV7-2 to TRBJ1-2; 9 bases map to TRBD1. Per the germline V gene, CDR1 is SGHTA and CDR2 is FQGNSA. V trimming: 5 bases; J trimming: 4 bases; junction bases outside the gene matches: 5. This CDR3 has 14 residues. This chain's CDR3 is CASSPQQGAYGYTF. CDR3 nucleotides: TGTGCCAGCAGCCCTCAACAGGGGGCCTATGGCTACACCTTC.

This clonotype was found a few times. The chain recombines TRBV20-1 with TRBJ1-6; weak D call: TRBD1 (5 bases). Germline V lookup: CDR1 DFQATT, CDR2 SNEGSKA (reference sequence). V lost 6 bases and J lost 6, with 18 bases in between. This CDR3 comprises 15 residues. The CDR3 DNA sequence: TGCAGTGCGAGTAGGCAGGGAGGTGTTAATTCACCCCTCCACTTT. Its translation: CSASRQGGVNSPLHF.

There are many counts of this clonotype. The genes are TRBV7-9 and TRBJ2-7, with TRBD1 matching over 11 bases. The CDR3 runs 14 residues. Germline loops: CDR1 SEHNR, CDR2 FQNEAQ (reference sequence). V lost 2 bases and J lost 5; bases outside the gene matches: 2. This chain's CDR3 is CASSLRTGGDEQYF. The CDR3 DNA sequence: TGTGCCAGCAGCTTAAGGACAGGGGGCGACGAGCAGTACTTC.

This clonotype was counted only a few times. The V and J genes are TRBV7-8 and TRBJ2-3, with D perhaps matching TRBD2 (7 bases). V was shortened by 4 bases and J by 1 base, with 18 bases between the two germline ends. This CDR3 spans 17 amino acids. Germline CDR1 reads SGHVS; CDR2 reads FQNEAQ. This CDR3 reads CASSSPLGGGGTDTQYF. The CDR3 nucleotides are TGTGCCAGCAGCTCCCCCTTGGGGGGGGGCGGCACAGATACGCAGTATTTT.

CDR3 protein: CSAKRSDAIYF. CDR3 sequence (DNA): TGCAGTGCTAAAAGGTCGGACGCCATATATTTT. The chain carries TRBV20-1 and TRBJ1-3; D gene unclear. V shed 4 bases and J shed 11 bases, with 12 bases lying between them. CDR1 is DFQATT, CDR2 SNEGSKA, per germline (reference sequence). The CDR3 runs 11 residues.

Here the CDR3 DNA reads TGTGCCACGAGACAGGGGGCAGGAGCAGATACGCAGTATTTT. Its protein product is CATRQGAGADTQYF. The chain carries TRBV10-3 and TRBJ2-3, with TRBD1 identical over 10 bases. Germline CDR1 ENHRY, CDR2 SYGVKD. V lost 10 bases to trimming and J lost 4 bases; unmatched junction nucleotides: 8. CDR3 length: 14 residues.

This clonotype was seen at least ten times. This rearrangement joins TRBV20-1 to TRBJ2-1; possibly TRBD1 or TRBD2 for D (5 bases each). The CDR3 sequence is 13 residues long. Trimming removed 3 bases at V and 8 bases at J, with 14 bases between. The germline V gene encodes CDR1 DFQATT and CDR2 SNEGSKA (reference sequence). The CDR3 loop is CSASSSLGHEQFF. The CDR3 nucleotides read TGCAGTGCTAGCTCTAGCCTGGGACATGAGCAGTTCTTC.

Comment on this clonotype: A much more abundant neighbour one base away suggests this may be a read error. The CDR3 here is CASNQVQGPGEEQYF. In DNA form, the CDR3 reads TGTGCCAGCAACCAAGTCCAGGGTCCGGGGGAGGAGCAGTACTTC. The rearrangement joins TRBV4-2 to TRBJ2-7; possible D gene TRBD2, 6 bases. The germline V gene encodes CDR1 LGHNA and CDR2 YNFKEQ. This CDR3 is 15 amino acids long.

Of note for this clonotype: Since the CDR3 does not end with the conserved phenylalanine or tryptophan, this likely comes from a read error. The rearrangement links TRBV29-1 to TRBJ2-1; 9 bases are shared with TRBD1. Germline values: CDR1 SQVTM, CDR2 ANQGSEA. The CDR3 is 17 amino acids. The CDR3 nucleotides are TGCGGCGTGGGGGGAGGGACAGGGTCACCACAGGGCAATGAGCAGTTCTCC. Its protein is CGVGGGTGSPQGNEQFS.

The rearrangement joins TRBV20-1 to TRBJ1-5; 8 bases agree with TRBD1. The CDR3 length is 16 residues. Germline V gene sequence: CDR1 DFQATT, CDR2 SNEGSKA (reference sequence). Trimming took 0 bases from V and 4 from J; bases not matched to a gene: 8. The CDR3 here is CSARDPQGAKNQPQHF. The DNA for the CDR3 is TGCAGTGCTAGAGATCCCCAGGGGGCGAAGAATCAGCCCCAGCATTTT.